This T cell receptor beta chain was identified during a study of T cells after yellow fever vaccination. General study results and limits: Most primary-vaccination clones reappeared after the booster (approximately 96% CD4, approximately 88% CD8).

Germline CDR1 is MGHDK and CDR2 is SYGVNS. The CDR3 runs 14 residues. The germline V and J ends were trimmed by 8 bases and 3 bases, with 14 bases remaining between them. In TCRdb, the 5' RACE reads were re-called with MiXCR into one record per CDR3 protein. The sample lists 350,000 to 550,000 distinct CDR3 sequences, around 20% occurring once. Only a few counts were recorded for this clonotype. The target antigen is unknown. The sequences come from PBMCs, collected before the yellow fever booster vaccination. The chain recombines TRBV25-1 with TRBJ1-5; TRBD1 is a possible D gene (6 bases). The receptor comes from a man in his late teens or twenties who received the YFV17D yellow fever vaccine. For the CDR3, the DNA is TGTGCCAGCCTTCCTCGGGGGGCCAATCAGCCCCAGCATTTT. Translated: CASLPRGANQPQHF.